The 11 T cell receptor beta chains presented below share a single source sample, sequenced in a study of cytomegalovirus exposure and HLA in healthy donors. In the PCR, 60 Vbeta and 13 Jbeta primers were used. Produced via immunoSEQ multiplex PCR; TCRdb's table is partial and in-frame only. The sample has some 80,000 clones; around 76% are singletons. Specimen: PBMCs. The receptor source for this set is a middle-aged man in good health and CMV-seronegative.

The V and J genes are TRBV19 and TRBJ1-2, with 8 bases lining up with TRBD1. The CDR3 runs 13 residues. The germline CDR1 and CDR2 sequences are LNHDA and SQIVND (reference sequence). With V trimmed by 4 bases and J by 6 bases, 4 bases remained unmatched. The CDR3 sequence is CASSKVQGDGYTF. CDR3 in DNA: TGTGCCAGTAGTAAAGTACAGGGGGATGGCTACACCTTC. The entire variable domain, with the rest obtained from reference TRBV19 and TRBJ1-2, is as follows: DGGITQSPKYLFRKEGQNVTLSCEQNLNHDAMYWYRQDPGQGLRLIYYSQIVNDFQKGDIAEGYSVSREKKESFPLTVTSAQKNPTAFYLCASSKVQGDGYTFGSGTRLTVV.

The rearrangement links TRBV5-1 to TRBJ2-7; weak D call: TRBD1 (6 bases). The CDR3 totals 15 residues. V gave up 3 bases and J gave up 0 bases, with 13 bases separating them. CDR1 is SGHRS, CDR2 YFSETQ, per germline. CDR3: CASSSYQGSSYEQYF. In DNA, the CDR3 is TGCGCCAGCAGCTCCTATCAGGGGAGCTCCTACGAGCAGTACTTC.

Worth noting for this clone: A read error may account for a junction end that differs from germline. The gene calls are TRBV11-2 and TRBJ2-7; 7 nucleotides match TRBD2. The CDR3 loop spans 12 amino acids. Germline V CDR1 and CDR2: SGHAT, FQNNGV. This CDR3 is CASSLNGAGAAF. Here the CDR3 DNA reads TGTGCCAGCAGCTTAAACGGGGCGGGAGCGGCGTTC.

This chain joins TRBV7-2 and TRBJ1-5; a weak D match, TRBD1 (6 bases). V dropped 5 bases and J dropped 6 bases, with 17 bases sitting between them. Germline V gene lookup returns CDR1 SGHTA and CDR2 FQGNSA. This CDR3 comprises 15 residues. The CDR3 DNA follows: TGTGCCAGCAGCCCGATTGCGGACAGAGGTCAGCCCCAGCATTTT. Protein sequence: CASSPIADRGQPQHF.

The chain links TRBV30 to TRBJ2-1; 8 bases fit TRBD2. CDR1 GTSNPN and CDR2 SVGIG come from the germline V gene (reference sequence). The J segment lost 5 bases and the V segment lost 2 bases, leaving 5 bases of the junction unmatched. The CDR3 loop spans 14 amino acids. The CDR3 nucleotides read TGTGCCTGGAGTTCCGGACTAGCAAACAATGAGCAGTTCTTC. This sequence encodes CAWSSGLANNEQFF. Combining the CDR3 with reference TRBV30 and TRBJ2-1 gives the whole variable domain SQTIHQWPATLVQPVGSPLSLECTVEGTSNPNLYWYRQAAGRGLQLLFYSVGIGQISSEVPQNLSASRPQDRQFILSSKKLLLSDSGFYLCAWSSGLANNEQFFGPGTRLTVL.

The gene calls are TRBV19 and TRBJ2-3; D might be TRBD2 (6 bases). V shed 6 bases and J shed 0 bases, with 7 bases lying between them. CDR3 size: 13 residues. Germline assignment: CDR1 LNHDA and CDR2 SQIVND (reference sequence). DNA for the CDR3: TGTGCCAGTAGGGGGACTAGCACAGATACGCAGTATTTT. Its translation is CASRGTSTDTQYF.

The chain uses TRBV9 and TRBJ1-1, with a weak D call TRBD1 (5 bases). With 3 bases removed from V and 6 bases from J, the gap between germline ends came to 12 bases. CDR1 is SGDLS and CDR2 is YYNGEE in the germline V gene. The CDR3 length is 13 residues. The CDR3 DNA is TGTGCCAGCAGCGCGGGGGGTAACTCTGAAGCTTTCTTT. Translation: CASSAGGNSEAFF.

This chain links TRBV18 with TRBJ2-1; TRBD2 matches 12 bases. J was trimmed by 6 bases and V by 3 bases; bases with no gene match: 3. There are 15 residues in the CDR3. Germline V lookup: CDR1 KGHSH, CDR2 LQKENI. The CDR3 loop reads CASSPLAGGANEQFF. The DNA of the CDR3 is TGTGCCAGCTCACCTCTAGCGGGAGGGGCCAATGAGCAGTTCTTC.

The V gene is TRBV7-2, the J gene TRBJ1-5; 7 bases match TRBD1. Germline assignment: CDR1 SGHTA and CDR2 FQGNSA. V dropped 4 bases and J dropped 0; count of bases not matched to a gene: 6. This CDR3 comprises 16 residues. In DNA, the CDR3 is TGTGCCAGCAGCTACACAGGGGCGCCTAGCAATCAGCCCCAGCATTTT. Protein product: CASSYTGAPSNQPQHF.

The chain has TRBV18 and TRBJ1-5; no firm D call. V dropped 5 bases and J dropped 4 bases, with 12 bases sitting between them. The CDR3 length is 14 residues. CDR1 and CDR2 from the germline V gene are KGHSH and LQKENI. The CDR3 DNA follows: TGTGCCAGCTCAACTTGGGCAACGAATCAGCCCCAGCATTTT. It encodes CASSTWATNQPQHF.

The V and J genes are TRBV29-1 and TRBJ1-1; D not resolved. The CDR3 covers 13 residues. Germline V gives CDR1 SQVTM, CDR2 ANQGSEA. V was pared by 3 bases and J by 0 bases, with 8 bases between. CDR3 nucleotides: TGCAGCGTTGAGCAGATTCTGAACACTGAAGCTTTCTTT. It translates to CSVEQILNTEAFF. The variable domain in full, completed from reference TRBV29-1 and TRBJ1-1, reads SAVISQKPSRDICQRGTSLTIQCQVDSQVTMMFWYRQQPGQSLTLIATANQGSEATYESGFVIDKFPISRPNLTFSTLTVSNMSPEDSSIYLCSVEQILNTEAFFGQGTRLTVV.